This is a list of T cell receptor beta chains from one sample in a study of T-cell reconstitution after alpha-beta-depleted transplantation in children. Using its own MiXCR run on the PCR reads, TCRdb lists one record per CDR3 protein. The table has 700,000 to 950,000 distinct CDR3 sequences, roughly 15% seen once. This sample comprised PBMCs, mostly from graft donor cells, obtained 360 days after TCRalphabeta/CD19-depleted stem cell transplant. Source of these receptors: a male patient younger than 18 who had a stem cell transplant for acute lymphoblastic leukemia, so the T cells may come from the graft donor. The CDR3 runs from the conserved cysteine through the conserved F or W. A D gene is named only where the DNA matches it firmly. A row's size may be missing; if present it is once, few, many or a size class.

v_call	clone_size	d_call	j_call	cdr3_nt	cdr3_aa
TRBV27	many	-	TRBJ2-7	TGTGCCAGCAGTTTAAGGGGTACTAGCACCGGGACCTACGAGCAGTACTTC	CASSLRGTSTGTYEQYF
TRBV5-1	-	-	TRBJ1-2	TGCGCCAGCAGCTTGGCCGATGCTGGGAATGGCTACACCTTC	CASSLADAGNGYTF
TRBV5-1	many	TRBD2	TRBJ2-1	TGCGCCAGCAGACCAATAGCGGGAGTTCCCTACAATGAGCAGTTCTTC	CASRPIAGVPYNEQFF
TRBV20-1	-	-	TRBJ2-5	TGCAGTGCTAGAGATATCAGGGAAGAGACCCAGTACTTC	CSARDIREETQYF
TRBV4-1	few	TRBD1	TRBJ1-1	TGCGCCAGCAGCTGGGACAGGGGGGCGAACACTGAAGCTTTCTTT	CASSWDRGANTEAFF
TRBV20-1	many	TRBD2	TRBJ2-7	TGCAGTGCTAGTATCGAGCCCGGACTAGCTGTTTCCTACGAGCAGTACTTC	CSASIEPGLAVSYEQYF
TRBV28	few	-	TRBJ1-2	TGTGCCAGCAGTTTGGGGGCCGGGGCGATTGCCTTC	CASSLGAGAIAF
TRBV7-9	-	-	TRBJ2-7	TGTGCCAGCAGCCCCCGTTTGGGAGTCTCGGACGAGCAGTACTTC	CASSPRLGVSDEQYF
TRBV20-1	-	TRBD1	TRBJ1-5	TGCAGTGCTAAAAGGGGACAGGGCGGGCAGCCCCAGCATTTT	CSAKRGQGGQPQHF
TRBV10-3	-	TRBD2	TRBJ2-1	TGTGCCATCAATTTTGGACTAGCGGGAGCGGATGAGCAGTTCTTC	CAINFGLAGADEQFF
TRBV15	few	-	TRBJ2-7	TGTGCCACCAGCAGAGATTTTAGGGACGAGCAGTACTTC	CATSRDFRDEQYF
TRBV7-9	-	-	TRBJ2-2	TGTGCCAGCAGCTTAGCGGCAGTGGCGAACACCGGGGAGCTGTTTTTT	CASSLAAVANTGELFF
TRBV5-1	many	TRBD1	TRBJ1-6	TGCGCCAGCAGCCCCTACGGACAGGAGCACCTTAATTCACCCCTCCACTTT	CASSPYGQEHLNSPLHF
TRBV12-3/TRBV12-4	many	-	TRBJ2-2	TGTGCCAGCAGAGGGCAGACGAACACCGGGGAGCTGTTTTTT	CASRGQTNTGELFF
TRBV7-6	many	TRBD2	TRBJ2-3	TGTGCCAGCAGCTTGGCGGGGGGGGCCACAGATACGCAGTATTTT	CASSLAGGATDTQYF
TRBV3-1	few	TRBD1	TRBJ2-1	TGTGCCAGCAGCCTCAGCAGGGGGCCTTACAATGAGCAGTTCTTC	CASSLSRGPYNEQFF
TRBV9	-	-	TRBJ2-2	TGTGCCAGCAGCGCCCCAGTGAACACCGGGGAGCTGTTTTTT	CASSAPVNTGELFF
TRBV7-2	-	TRBD2	TRBJ2-7	TGTGCCAGCAGCGAAGGGTCGGGAGCGGGGTACGAGCAGTACTTC	CASSEGSGAGYEQYF
TRBV12-3/TRBV12-4	few	-	TRBJ2-2	TGTGCCAGCAGTTTAGGGCTGAGCACCGGGGAGCTGTTTTTT	CASSLGLSTGELFF
TRBV9	few	-	TRBJ2-6	TGTGCCAGCAGCGTGGACTTACGCTCTGGGGCCAACGTCCTGACTTTC	CASSVDLRSGANVLTF